These T cell receptor beta chains were read from a single sample in a study of spatial heterogeneity in lung cancer. TCRdb re-derived calls from the 5' RACE reads in MiXCR, one entry per CDR3 protein. The table lists 9,500 to 15,000 distinct CDR3 sequences, roughly an eighth of them singletons, with 2.4% in the top ten. This specimen was PBMCs, taken at surgery. These receptors came from a female donor with early-stage non-small cell lung cancer. Each CDR3 is given with its conserved first and last residue. Each record gives: J gene, V gene, CDR3 protein.

>TRBJ2-7|TRBV10-1
CASSESTVPSYEQYF
>TRBJ1-1|TRBV4-2
CASSSPDGGLEAFF
>TRBJ2-7|TRBV12-3/TRBV12-4
CASRRETGVHEQYF
>TRBJ2-7|TRBV7-2
CASSLDGSRYEQYF
>TRBJ1-1|TRBV10-2
CASSNTGETEAFF
>TRBJ2-1|TRBV9
CASSVVAGGPLGEQFF
>TRBJ1-4|TRBV19
CASSIVREEKLFF
>TRBJ2-1|TRBV3-1
CASSLSSTEQFF
>TRBJ2-7|TRBV7-2
CASSSQGGHSYEQYF
>TRBJ2-1|TRBV7-3
CASSPPGLAGETEQFF
>TRBJ2-7|TRBV20-1
CSARVPSGGPKEQYF
>TRBJ2-5|TRBV12-3/TRBV12-4
CASSLVQGGETQYF
>TRBJ2-4|TRBV29-1
CSASPGGAKNIQYF
>TRBJ2-7|TRBV5-8
CASSLDRGLSYEQYF
>TRBJ2-6|TRBV6-2/TRBV6-3
CASSWPQGLDSGANVLTF
>TRBJ1-6|TRBV7-9
CASSSVVLALHF
>TRBJ1-2|TRBV2
CASSAGGYGYTF
>TRBJ1-2|TRBV4-2
CASSQDVDRAYGYTF
>TRBJ2-7|TRBV7-9
CASSGGQGNFYEQYF
>TRBJ2-6|TRBV3-1
CASSPLGPSGANVLTF
>TRBJ2-3|TRBV23-1
CASRPPTRPHGGDTQYF
>TRBJ1-3|TRBV5-6
CASSLGSHSGNTIYF
>TRBJ2-7|TRBV6-2/TRBV6-3
CASSSGLAEQYF
>TRBJ2-1|TRBV4-3
CASSQEYPLPSNEQFF
>TRBJ2-7|TRBV2
CASSGDEGFKQYF
>TRBJ2-1|TRBV6-2/TRBV6-3
CASRRQIPSGRYFNEQFF
>TRBJ2-7|TRBV18
CASSPTGGPYEQYF
>TRBJ1-1|TRBV7-2
CASSLSTGMNTEAFF
>TRBJ1-5|TRBV6-6
CASSFADNQPQHF
>TRBJ1-1|TRBV3-1
CASSQGGTGGTAFF
>TRBJ2-5|TRBV20-1
CSALLADQETQYF
>TRBJ2-5|TRBV5-1
CASSLEQTRQTQYF
>TRBJ1-5|TRBV28
CASSFSAQPQHF
>TRBJ2-3|TRBV5-5
CASRYQSTDTQYF
>TRBJ1-2|TRBV29-1
CSTELGVRGYTF
>TRBJ1-3|TRBV14
CASSQVGNTIYF
>TRBJ1-2|TRBV18
CASSTTGLDGYTF